This TCR beta chain was retrieved from a study of T cell changes during pregnancy in multiple sclerosis. CDR3 size: 16 residues. The V gene's germline CDR1 is PRHDT and CDR2 FYEKMQ (reference sequence). Trimming at V came to 0 bases and at J to 8 bases, leaving 7 bases not matched to a gene. The method was immunoSEQ multiplex PCR; TCRdb's version includes in-frame clones alone and lacks a portion of them. The table shows about 55,000 clones, with approximately 90% occurring only once. This chain uses TRBV13 with TRBJ1-6; TRBD1 matches 7 bases. The specimen comprised CD4+ T cells from peripheral blood mononuclear cells, sampled in the first trimester of pregnancy. The source is a female donor with multiple sclerosis, enrolled in a pregnancy study. The CDR3, as DNA: TGTGCCAGCAGCTTAGGACAGGGGCGAAAGCATTCACCCCTCCACTTT. This codes for CASSLGQGRKHSPLHF.